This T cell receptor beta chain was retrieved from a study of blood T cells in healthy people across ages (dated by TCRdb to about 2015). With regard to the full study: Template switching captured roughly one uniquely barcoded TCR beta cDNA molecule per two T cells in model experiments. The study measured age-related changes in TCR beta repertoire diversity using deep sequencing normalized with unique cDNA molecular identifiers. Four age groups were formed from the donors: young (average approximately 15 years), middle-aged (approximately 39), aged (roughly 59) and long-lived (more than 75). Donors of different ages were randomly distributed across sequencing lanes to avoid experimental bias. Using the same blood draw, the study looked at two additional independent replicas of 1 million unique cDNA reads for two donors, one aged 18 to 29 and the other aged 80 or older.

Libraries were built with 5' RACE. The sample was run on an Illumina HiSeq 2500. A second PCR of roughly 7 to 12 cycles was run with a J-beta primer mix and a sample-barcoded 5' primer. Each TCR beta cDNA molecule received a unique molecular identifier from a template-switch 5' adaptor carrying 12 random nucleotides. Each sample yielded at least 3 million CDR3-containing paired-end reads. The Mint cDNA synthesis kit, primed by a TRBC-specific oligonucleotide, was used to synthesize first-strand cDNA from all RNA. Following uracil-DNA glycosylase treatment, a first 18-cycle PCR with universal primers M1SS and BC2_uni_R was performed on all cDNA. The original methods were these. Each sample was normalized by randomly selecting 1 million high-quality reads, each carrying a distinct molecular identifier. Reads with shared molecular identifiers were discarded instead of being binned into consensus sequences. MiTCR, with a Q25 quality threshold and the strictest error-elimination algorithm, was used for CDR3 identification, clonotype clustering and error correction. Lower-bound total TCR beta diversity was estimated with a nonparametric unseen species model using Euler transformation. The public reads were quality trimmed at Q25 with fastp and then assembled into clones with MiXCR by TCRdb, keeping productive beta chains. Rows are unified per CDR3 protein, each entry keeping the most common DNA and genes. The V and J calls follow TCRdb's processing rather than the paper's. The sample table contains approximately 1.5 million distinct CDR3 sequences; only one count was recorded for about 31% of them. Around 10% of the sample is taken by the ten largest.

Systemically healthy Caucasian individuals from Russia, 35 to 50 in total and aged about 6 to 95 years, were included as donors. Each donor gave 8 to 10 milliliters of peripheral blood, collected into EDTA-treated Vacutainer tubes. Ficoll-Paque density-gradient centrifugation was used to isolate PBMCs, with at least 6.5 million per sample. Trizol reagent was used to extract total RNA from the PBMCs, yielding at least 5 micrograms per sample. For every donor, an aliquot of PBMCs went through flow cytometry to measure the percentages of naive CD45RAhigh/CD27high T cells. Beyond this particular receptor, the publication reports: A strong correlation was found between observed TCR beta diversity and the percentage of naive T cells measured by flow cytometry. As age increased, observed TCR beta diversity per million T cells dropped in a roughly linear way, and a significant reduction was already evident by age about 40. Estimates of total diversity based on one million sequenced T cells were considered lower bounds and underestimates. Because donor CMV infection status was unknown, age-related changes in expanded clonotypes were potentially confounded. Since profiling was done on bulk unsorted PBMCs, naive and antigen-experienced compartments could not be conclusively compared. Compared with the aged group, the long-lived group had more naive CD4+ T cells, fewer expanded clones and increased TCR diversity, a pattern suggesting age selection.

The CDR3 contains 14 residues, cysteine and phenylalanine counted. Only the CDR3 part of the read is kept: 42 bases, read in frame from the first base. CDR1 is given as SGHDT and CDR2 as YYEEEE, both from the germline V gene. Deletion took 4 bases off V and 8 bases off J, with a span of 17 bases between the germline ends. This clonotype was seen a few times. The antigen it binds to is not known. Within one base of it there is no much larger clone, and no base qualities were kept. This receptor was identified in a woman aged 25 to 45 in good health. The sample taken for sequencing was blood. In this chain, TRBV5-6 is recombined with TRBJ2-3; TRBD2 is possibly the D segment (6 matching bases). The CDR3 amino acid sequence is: CASSLGVAARTQYF. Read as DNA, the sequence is TGTGCCAGCAGCCTCGGGGTAGCGGCCCGTACGCAGTATTTT. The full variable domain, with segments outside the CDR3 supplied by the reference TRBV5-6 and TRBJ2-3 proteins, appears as DAGVTQSPTHLIKTRGQQVTLRCSPKSGHDTVSWYQQALGQGPQFIFQYYEEEERQRGNFPDRFSGHQFPNYSSELNVNALLLGDSALYLCASSLGVAARTQYFGPGTRLTVL.